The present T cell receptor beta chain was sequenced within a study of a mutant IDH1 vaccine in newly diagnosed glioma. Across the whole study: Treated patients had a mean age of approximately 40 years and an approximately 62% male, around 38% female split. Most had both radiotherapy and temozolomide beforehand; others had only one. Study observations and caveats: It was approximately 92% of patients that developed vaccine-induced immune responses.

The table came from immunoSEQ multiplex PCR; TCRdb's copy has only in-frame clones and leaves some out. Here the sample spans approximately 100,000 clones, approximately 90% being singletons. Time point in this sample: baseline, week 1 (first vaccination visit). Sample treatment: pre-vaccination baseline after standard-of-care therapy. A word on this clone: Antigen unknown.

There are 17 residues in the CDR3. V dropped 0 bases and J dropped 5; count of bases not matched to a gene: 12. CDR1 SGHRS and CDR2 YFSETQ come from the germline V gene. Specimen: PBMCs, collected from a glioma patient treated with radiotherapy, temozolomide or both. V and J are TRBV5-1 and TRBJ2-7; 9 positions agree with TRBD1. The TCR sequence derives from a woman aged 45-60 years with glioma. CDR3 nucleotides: TGCGCCAGCAGCTTGGGAAATGGGGACAGGGCTTTCCACGAGCAGTACTTC. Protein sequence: CASSLGNGDRAFHEQYF.